The rows below give T cell receptor beta chains drawn from one sample of a study of blood T cells in healthy people across ages. Each CDR3 protein is one row after TCRdb ran MiXCR on the 5' RACE reads. This sample has hundreds of thousands of distinct CDR3 sequences, with about 24% found just once. Sequencing input: blood. The source of these receptors is a man in his 70s in good health. The conserved cysteine and the conserved F or W are not part of the CDR3 here.

TRBJ2-1,TRBV7-9,AGQGELVIPYNEQF
TRBJ1-1,TRBV29-1,SVGLQGDTEAF
TRBJ2-3,TRBV5-1,ASSLVVSSTDTQY
TRBJ2-1,TRBV12-3/TRBV12-4,ASSFHGTLSYNEQF
TRBJ2-3,TRBV7-8,ASKSLGDRSPDTQY
TRBJ2-3,TRBV9,ASSRTSKTDTQY
TRBJ2-3,TRBV2,ASGSGRAADTQY
TRBJ1-1,TRBV20-1,SAAYLITGDTEAF
TRBJ1-1,TRBV6-5,ASRRQLEAF
TRBJ1-1,TRBV3-1,ASSPSGSNTEAF
TRBJ2-7,TRBV12-3/TRBV12-4,ASSRDGGYEQY
TRBJ1-3,TRBV29-1,SAVGNSGNTIY
TRBJ2-4,TRBV20-1,SAGGIAKNIQY
NA,TRBV11-2,ASSPRTSGGPRQF
TRBJ2-1,TRBV12-3/TRBV12-4,ASSLAVGQGGF
TRBJ1-1,TRBV9,ASSGWERGTEAF
TRBJ2-1,TRBV12-3/TRBV12-4,ASSLSDYNEQF
TRBJ1-1,TRBV19,ASSRGRAGGWNTEAF
TRBJ2-3,TRBV4-2,ASSRERGATDTQY